These T cell receptor beta chains were read from a single sample in a study of identical twins. TCRdb ran MiXCR on the 5' RACE reads and lists one entry per CDR3 protein. The sample yields 250,000 to 300,000 distinct CDR3 sequences, approximately 8.3% seen once. The same data also contributed to another study, on yellow fever vaccine responses in identical twins.

The specimen was CD8+ T cells sorted from blood. These receptors all stem from a woman between 18 and 29 years old in good health. Both conserved end residues are part of each CDR3. D genes are given only for firm matches. Expanded clones are given a class, and other clones once, few, many or no size at all.

D gene: .
clone size: many
V gene: TRBV4-1
CDR3 length: 15
J gene: TRBJ2-7
CDR3 protein: CASSQGGIGPYEQYF
CDR3 DNA: TGCGCCAGCAGCCAAGGTGGGATTGGCCCCTACGAGCAGTACTTC

D gene: .
clone size: many
V gene: TRBV15
CDR3 length: 15
J gene: TRBJ2-1
CDR3 protein: CATSRDRGLYNEQFF
CDR3 DNA: TGTGCCACCAGCAGAGACAGGGGCCTCTACAATGAGCAGTTCTTC

D gene: .
clone size: few
V gene: TRBV29-1
CDR3 length: 11
J gene: TRBJ2-1
CDR3 protein: CSVGGTGTLFF
CDR3 DNA: TGCAGCGTTGGGGGGACGGGGACCCTGTTCTTC

D gene: .
clone size: .
V gene: TRBV7-9
CDR3 length: 16
J gene: TRBJ2-1
CDR3 protein: CASSSREGASYNEQFF
CDR3 DNA: TGTGCCAGCAGCTCTCGGGAGGGGGCCTCCTACAATGAGCAGTTCTTC

D gene: .
clone size: many
V gene: TRBV5-1
CDR3 length: 15
J gene: TRBJ2-2
CDR3 protein: CASSLATANTGELFF
CDR3 DNA: TGCGCCAGCAGCTTGGCCACGGCGAACACCGGGGAGCTGTTTTTT

D gene: .
clone size: many
V gene: TRBV7-9
CDR3 length: 15
J gene: TRBJ1-1
CDR3 protein: CASSLKGGSDTEAFF
CDR3 DNA: TGTGCCAGCAGCCTAAAGGGAGGGAGTGATACTGAAGCTTTCTTT

D gene: TRBD2
clone size: .
V gene: TRBV28
CDR3 length: 15
J gene: TRBJ2-7
CDR3 protein: CASSPTSAISYEQYF
CDR3 DNA: TGTGCCAGCAGTCCTACTAGCGCGATCTCCTACGAGCAGTACTTC

D gene: TRBD2
clone size: many
V gene: TRBV7-2
CDR3 length: 16
J gene: TRBJ2-2
CDR3 protein: CASSEAGGSNTGELFF
CDR3 DNA: TGTGCCAGCAGCGAAGCGGGGGGTTCGAACACCGGGGAGCTGTTTTTT

D gene: TRBD2
clone size: many
V gene: TRBV7-9
CDR3 length: 14
J gene: TRBJ2-1
CDR3 protein: CASSLKAGNNEQFF
CDR3 DNA: TGTGCCAGCAGCTTGAAAGCGGGGAACAATGAGCAGTTCTTC

D gene: TRBD1
clone size: few
V gene: TRBV4-3
CDR3 length: 17
J gene: TRBJ2-1
CDR3 protein: CASSQDSAWTGLGEQFF
CDR3 DNA: TGCGCCAGCAGCCAAGATTCCGCATGGACAGGGCTGGGTGAGCAGTTCTTC

D gene: .
clone size: .
V gene: TRBV27
CDR3 length: 16
J gene: TRBJ2-3
CDR3 protein: CASKLRRGPTTDTQYF
CDR3 DNA: TGTGCCAGCAAACTCCGGCGGGGGCCGACCACAGATACGCAGTATTTT

D gene: TRBD1
clone size: many
V gene: TRBV10-3
CDR3 length: 14
J gene: TRBJ2-7
CDR3 protein: CAISLTGGLYEQYF
CDR3 DNA: TGTGCCATCAGTTTGACAGGGGGTCTCTACGAGCAGTACTTC

D gene: TRBD1
clone size: .
V gene: TRBV25-1
CDR3 length: 17
J gene: TRBJ2-3
CDR3 protein: CASSEELTGYPTDTQYF
CDR3 DNA: TGTGCCAGCAGTGAGGAGCTGACAGGGTACCCCACAGATACGCAGTATTTT

D gene: .
clone size: many
V gene: TRBV7-6
CDR3 length: 16
J gene: TRBJ1-3
CDR3 protein: CASSLEGLKRGNTIYF
CDR3 DNA: TGTGCCAGCAGCTTAGAAGGCCTCAAAAGAGGAAACACCATATATTTT

D gene: TRBD1
clone size: once
V gene: TRBV27
CDR3 length: 14
J gene: TRBJ2-7
CDR3 protein: CASGPGQGTYEQYF
CDR3 DNA: TGTGCCAGTGGCCCGGGACAGGGTACCTACGAGCAGTACTTC

D gene: .
clone size: few
V gene: TRBV28
CDR3 length: 13
J gene: TRBJ2-7
CDR3 protein: CASSLVQGSEQYF
CDR3 DNA: TGTGCCAGCAGTTTAGTACAGGGAAGCGAGCAGTACTTC

D gene: .
clone size: .
V gene: TRBV5-1
CDR3 length: 15
J gene: TRBJ2-5
CDR3 protein: CASSPLSGLQETQYF
CDR3 DNA: TGCGCCAGCAGCCCTCTTTCAGGACTACAAGAGACCCAGTACTTC

D gene: .
clone size: .
V gene: TRBV20-1
CDR3 length: 13
J gene: TRBJ1-1
CDR3 protein: CSASTGMNTEAFF
CDR3 DNA: TGCAGTGCTAGTACGGGGATGAACACTGAAGCTTTCTTT

D gene: .
clone size: .
V gene: TRBV20-1
CDR3 length: 15
J gene: TRBJ2-1
CDR3 protein: CSASELGTSYNEQFF
CDR3 DNA: TGCAGTGCTAGTGAGCTCGGGACAAGTTACAATGAGCAGTTCTTC

D gene: .
clone size: few
V gene: TRBV27
CDR3 length: 13
J gene: TRBJ1-1
CDR3 protein: CASSLSGTSEAFF
CDR3 DNA: TGTGCCAGCAGTTTATCGGGGACTTCTGAAGCTTTCTTT

D gene: TRBD2
clone size: few
V gene: TRBV29-1
CDR3 length: 14
J gene: TRBJ2-5
CDR3 protein: CSVELAGAGETQYF
CDR3 DNA: TGCAGCGTTGAACTAGCGGGGGCGGGGGAGACCCAGTACTTC

D gene: .
clone size: few
V gene: TRBV20-1
CDR3 length: 14
J gene: TRBJ2-6
CDR3 protein: CSAPEVSGANVLTF
CDR3 DNA: TGCAGTGCTCCCGAGGTCTCTGGGGCCAACGTCCTGACTTTC

D gene: TRBD2
clone size: .
V gene: TRBV4-3
CDR3 length: 15
J gene: TRBJ2-2
CDR3 protein: CASSRWREDAGELFF
CDR3 DNA: TGCGCCAGCAGCCGTTGGCGGGAGGACGCCGGGGAGCTGTTTTTT

D gene: .
clone size: .
V gene: TRBV28
CDR3 length: 13
J gene: TRBJ1-1
CDR3 protein: CASSFVWAPEAFF
CDR3 DNA: TGTGCCAGCAGTTTCGTTTGGGCTCCTGAAGCTTTCTTT

D gene: TRBD1
clone size: .
V gene: TRBV29-1
CDR3 length: 13
J gene: TRBJ2-5
CDR3 protein: CSVAAGGAETQYF
CDR3 DNA: TGCAGCGTTGCCGCAGGGGGCGCAGAGACCCAGTACTTC

D gene: .
clone size: .
V gene: TRBV6-5
CDR3 length: 15
J gene: TRBJ1-1
CDR3 protein: CASSYFQHTNTEAFF
CDR3 DNA: TGTGCCAGCAGTTACTTTCAACACACGAACACTGAAGCTTTCTTT

D gene: .
clone size: many
V gene: TRBV4-2
CDR3 length: 16
J gene: TRBJ2-2
CDR3 protein: CASSQVLGQNTGELFF
CDR3 DNA: TGTGCCAGCAGCCAAGTTTTGGGGCAGAACACCGGGGAGCTGTTTTTT

D gene: .
clone size: few
V gene: TRBV7-2
CDR3 length: 16
J gene: TRBJ2-3
CDR3 protein: CASSPALSAGSRTQYF
CDR3 DNA: TGTGCCAGCAGCCCAGCCCTTAGCGCGGGGAGCCGTACGCAGTATTTT

D gene: .
clone size: few
V gene: TRBV24-1
CDR3 length: 11
J gene: TRBJ2-1
CDR3 protein: CATSPGYEQFF
CDR3 DNA: TGTGCCACCAGTCCCGGCTATGAGCAGTTCTTC

D gene: TRBD2
clone size: once
V gene: TRBV7-6
CDR3 length: 16
J gene: TRBJ2-7
CDR3 protein: CASSLVAGAQGYEQYF
CDR3 DNA: TGTGCCAGCAGCTTAGTAGCGGGGGCCCAAGGCTACGAGCAGTACTTC

D gene: .
clone size: .
V gene: TRBV10-3
CDR3 length: 14
J gene: TRBJ1-2
CDR3 protein: CAISESTDLRGYTF
CDR3 DNA: TGTGCCATCAGTGAGTCCACAGACCTAAGGGGCTACACCTTC

D gene: .
clone size: many
V gene: TRBV9
CDR3 length: 14
J gene: TRBJ2-3
CDR3 protein: CASSVGPGGDTQYF
CDR3 DNA: TGTGCCAGCAGCGTAGGCCCGGGCGGAGATACGCAGTATTTT

D gene: .
clone size: few
V gene: TRBV7-9
CDR3 length: 14
J gene: TRBJ1-4
CDR3 protein: CASSAPYRDEKLFF
CDR3 DNA: TGTGCCAGCAGCGCCCCGTACAGGGATGAAAAACTGTTTTTT

D gene: TRBD1
clone size: many
V gene: TRBV12-3/TRBV12-4
CDR3 length: 16
J gene: TRBJ2-5
CDR3 protein: CASSRPGQGAWETQYF
CDR3 DNA: TGTGCCAGCAGTCGCCCGGGACAGGGGGCTTGGGAGACCCAGTACTTC

D gene: .
clone size: many
V gene: TRBV4-1
CDR3 length: 16
J gene: TRBJ2-7
CDR3 protein: CASSQLPTGSTYEQYF
CDR3 DNA: TGCGCCAGCAGCCAATTACCCACGGGCTCTACCTACGAGCAGTACTTC

D gene: .
clone size: few
V gene: TRBV7-7
CDR3 length: 16
J gene: TRBJ2-1
CDR3 protein: CASSLDVAGPYNEQFF
CDR3 DNA: TGTGCTAGCAGCTTAGATGTCGCGGGACCTTACAATGAGCAGTTCTTC

D gene: TRBD1
clone size: few
V gene: TRBV4-3
CDR3 length: 15
J gene: TRBJ2-7
CDR3 protein: CASSQARDRYYEQYF
CDR3 DNA: TGCGCCAGCAGCCAAGCCCGGGACAGATACTACGAGCAGTACTTC

D gene: TRBD1
clone size: many
V gene: TRBV10-3
CDR3 length: 19
J gene: TRBJ2-1
CDR3 protein: CAISETGTGSLAAYNEQFF
CDR3 DNA: TGTGCCATCAGTGAGACCGGGACAGGGTCTCTAGCGGCCTACAATGAGCAGTTCTTC

D gene: TRBD1
clone size: .
V gene: TRBV4-3
CDR3 length: 19
J gene: TRBJ2-1
CDR3 protein: CASSQSRTGVGGGYNEQFF
CDR3 DNA: TGCGCCAGCAGCCAATCCCGGACAGGGGTGGGGGGGGGTTACAATGAGCAGTTCTTC

D gene: TRBD2
clone size: many
V gene: TRBV6-6
CDR3 length: 13
J gene: TRBJ2-4
CDR3 protein: CASSLLAGGLGVF
CDR3 DNA: TGTGCCAGCAGTCTCCTAGCGGGGGGGCTCGGGGTCTTC

D gene: .
clone size: .
V gene: TRBV28
CDR3 length: 15
J gene: TRBJ2-7
CDR3 protein: CASSLRFPAGYEQYF
CDR3 DNA: TGTGCCAGCAGTTTAAGATTCCCCGCGGGCTACGAGCAGTACTTC

D gene: .
clone size: .
V gene: TRBV12-3/TRBV12-4
CDR3 length: 17
J gene: TRBJ2-5
CDR3 protein: CASSQYNAEYFRETQYF
CDR3 DNA: TGTGCCAGCAGTCAATATAACGCCGAATATTTCCGAGAGACCCAGTACTTC

D gene: .
clone size: .
V gene: TRBV2
CDR3 length: 12
J gene: TRBJ2-1
CDR3 protein: CARRGSYNEQFF
CDR3 DNA: TGTGCCAGGCGGGGCTCCTACAATGAGCAGTTCTTC

D gene: TRBD2
clone size: many
V gene: TRBV29-1
CDR3 length: 16
J gene: TRBJ2-1
CDR3 protein: CSVEGLAGVSYNEQFF
CDR3 DNA: TGCAGCGTTGAAGGACTAGCGGGAGTCTCCTACAATGAGCAGTTCTTC